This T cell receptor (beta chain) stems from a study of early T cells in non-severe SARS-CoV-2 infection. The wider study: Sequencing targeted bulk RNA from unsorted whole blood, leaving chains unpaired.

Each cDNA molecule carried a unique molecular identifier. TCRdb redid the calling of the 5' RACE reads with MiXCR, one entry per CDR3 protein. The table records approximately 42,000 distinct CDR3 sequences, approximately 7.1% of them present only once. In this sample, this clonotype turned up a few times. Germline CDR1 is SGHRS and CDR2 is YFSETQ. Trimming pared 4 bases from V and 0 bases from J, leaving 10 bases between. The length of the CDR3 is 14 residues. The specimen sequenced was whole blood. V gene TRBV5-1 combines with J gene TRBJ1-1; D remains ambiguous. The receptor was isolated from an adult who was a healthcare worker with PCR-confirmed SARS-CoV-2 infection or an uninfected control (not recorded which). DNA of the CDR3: TGCGCCAGCAGCGGCGGCAGATTGAACACTGAAGCTTTCTTT. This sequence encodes CASSGGRLNTEAFF.